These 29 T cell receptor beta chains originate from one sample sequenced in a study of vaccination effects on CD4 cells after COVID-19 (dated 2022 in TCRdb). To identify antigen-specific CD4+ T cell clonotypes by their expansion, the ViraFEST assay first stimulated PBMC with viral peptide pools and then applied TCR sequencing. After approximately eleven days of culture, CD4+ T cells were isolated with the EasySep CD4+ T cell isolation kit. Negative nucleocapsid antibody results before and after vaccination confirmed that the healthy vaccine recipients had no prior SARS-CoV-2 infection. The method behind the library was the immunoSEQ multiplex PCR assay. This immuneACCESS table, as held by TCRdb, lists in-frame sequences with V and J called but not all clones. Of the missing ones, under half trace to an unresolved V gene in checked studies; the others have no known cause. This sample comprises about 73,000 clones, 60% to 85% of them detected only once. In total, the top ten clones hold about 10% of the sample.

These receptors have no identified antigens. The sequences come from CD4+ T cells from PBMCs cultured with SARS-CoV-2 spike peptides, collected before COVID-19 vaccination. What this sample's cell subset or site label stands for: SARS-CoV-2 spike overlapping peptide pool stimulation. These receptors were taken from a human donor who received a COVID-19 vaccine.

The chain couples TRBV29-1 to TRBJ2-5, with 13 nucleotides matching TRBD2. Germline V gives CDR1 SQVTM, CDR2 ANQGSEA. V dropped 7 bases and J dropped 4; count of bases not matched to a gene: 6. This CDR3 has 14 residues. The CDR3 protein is CSAFRLAGGETQYF. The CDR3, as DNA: TGCAGCGCCTTCCGACTAGCGGGGGGAGAGACCCAGTACTTC.

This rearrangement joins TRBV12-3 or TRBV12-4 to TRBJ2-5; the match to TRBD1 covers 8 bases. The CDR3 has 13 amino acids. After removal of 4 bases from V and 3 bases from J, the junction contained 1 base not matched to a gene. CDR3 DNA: TGTGCCAGCAGTTGGACAGGGAAAGAGACCCAGTACTTC. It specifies CASSWTGKETQYF.

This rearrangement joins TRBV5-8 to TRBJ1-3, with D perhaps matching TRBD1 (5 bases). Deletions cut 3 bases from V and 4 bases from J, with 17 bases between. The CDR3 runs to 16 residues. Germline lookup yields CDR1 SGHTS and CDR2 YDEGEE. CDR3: CASSYPLQGRGNTIYF. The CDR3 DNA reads TGTGCCAGCAGCTACCCGTTGCAGGGAAGAGGAAACACCATATATTTT.

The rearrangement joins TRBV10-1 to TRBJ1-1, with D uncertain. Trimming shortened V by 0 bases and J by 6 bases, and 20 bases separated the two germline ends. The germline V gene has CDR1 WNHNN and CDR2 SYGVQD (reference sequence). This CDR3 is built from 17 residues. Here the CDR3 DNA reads TGCGCCAGCAGTGAGTCTCTGGATTACGGGAATATGGCTGAAGCTTTCTTT. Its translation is CASSESLDYGNMAEAFF.

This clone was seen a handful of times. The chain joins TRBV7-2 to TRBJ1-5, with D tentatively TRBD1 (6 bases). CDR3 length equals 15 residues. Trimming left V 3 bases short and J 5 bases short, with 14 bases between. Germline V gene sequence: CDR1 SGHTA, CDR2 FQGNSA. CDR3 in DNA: TGTGCCAGCAGCTTCCGATCCGGGGGCGATCAGCCCCAGCATTTT. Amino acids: CASSFRSGGDQPQHF.

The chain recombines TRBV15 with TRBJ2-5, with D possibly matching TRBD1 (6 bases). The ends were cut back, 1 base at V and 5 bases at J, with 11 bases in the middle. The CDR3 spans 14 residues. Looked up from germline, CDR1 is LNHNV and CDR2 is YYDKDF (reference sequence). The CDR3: CATSRGYDRETQYF. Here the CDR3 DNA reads TGTGCCACCAGCAGAGGGTACGACAGGGAGACCCAGTACTTC.

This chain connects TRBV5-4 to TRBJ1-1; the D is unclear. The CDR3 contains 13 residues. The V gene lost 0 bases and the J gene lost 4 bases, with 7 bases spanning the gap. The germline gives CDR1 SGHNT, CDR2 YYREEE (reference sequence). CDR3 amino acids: CASSLEGGTEAFF. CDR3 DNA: TGTGCCAGCAGCTTGGAAGGTGGCACTGAAGCTTTCTTT.

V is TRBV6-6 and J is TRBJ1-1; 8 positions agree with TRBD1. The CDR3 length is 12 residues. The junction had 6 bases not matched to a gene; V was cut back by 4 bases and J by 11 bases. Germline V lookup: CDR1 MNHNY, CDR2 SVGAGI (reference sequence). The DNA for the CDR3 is TGTGCCAGCAGTTTGCCGGACAGGGTTGCTTTCTTT. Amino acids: CASSLPDRVAFF.

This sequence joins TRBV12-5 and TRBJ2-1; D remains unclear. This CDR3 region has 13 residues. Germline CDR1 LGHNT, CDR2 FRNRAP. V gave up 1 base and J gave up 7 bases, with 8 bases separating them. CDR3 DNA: TGTGCTAGTGGTTTGGAGGACGGGAATGAGCAGTTCTTC. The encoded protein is CASGLEDGNEQFF.

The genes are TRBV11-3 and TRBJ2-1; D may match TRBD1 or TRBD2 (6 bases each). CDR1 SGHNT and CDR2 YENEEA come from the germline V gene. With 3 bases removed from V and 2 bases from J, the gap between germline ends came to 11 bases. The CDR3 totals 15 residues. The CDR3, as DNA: TGTGCCAGCAGCTTCTCGGGGGCAGCCTACAATGAGCAGTTCTTC. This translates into CASSFSGAAYNEQFF.

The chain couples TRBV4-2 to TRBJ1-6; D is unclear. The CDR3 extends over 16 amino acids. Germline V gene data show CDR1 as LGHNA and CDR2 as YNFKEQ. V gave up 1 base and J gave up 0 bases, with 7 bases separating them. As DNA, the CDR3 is TGTGCCAGCAGCCAAGGCGTCAGCTCCTATAATTCACCCCTCCACTTT. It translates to CASSQGVSSYNSPLHF.

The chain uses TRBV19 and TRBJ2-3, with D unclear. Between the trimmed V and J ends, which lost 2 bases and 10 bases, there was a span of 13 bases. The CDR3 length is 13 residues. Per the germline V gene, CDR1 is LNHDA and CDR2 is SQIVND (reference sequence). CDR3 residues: CASSIMSQAAQYF. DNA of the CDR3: TGTGCCAGTAGTATAATGTCTCAGGCTGCGCAGTATTTT.

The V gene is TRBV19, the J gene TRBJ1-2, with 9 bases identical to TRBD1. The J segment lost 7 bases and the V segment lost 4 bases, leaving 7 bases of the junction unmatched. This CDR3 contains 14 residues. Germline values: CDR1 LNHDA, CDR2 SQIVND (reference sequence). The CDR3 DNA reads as TGTGCCAGTAGTAAGTTCAACAGGGGGCCTGGCTACACCTTC. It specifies CASSKFNRGPGYTF.

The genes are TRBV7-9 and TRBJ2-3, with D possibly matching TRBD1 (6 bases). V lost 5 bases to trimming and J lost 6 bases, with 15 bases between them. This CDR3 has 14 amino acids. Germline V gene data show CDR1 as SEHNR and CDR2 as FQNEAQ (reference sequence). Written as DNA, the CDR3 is TGTGCCAGCAGCCAAGAGTACAGGGCGGATACGCAGTATTTT. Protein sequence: CASSQEYRADTQYF.

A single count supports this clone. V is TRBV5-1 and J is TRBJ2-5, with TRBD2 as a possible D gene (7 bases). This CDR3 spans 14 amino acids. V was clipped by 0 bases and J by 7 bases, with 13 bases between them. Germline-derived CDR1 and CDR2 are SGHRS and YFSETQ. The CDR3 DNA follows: TGCGCCAGCAGCTTGGAAGGGGGGGAAGCGACCCAGTACTTC. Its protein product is CASSLEGGEATQYF.

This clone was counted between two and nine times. The CDR3 region is CASVGPGGLDTQYF. Here the CDR3 DNA reads TGTGCCAGTGTGGGGCCAGGGGGCTTGGATACGCAGTATTTT. The chain links TRBV2 to TRBJ2-3, with 8 positions matching TRBD1. CDR3 length equals 14 residues. Germline V gene lookup returns CDR1 SNHLY and CDR2 FYNNEI. The V segment lost 9 bases and the J segment 6 bases; nucleotides outside the gene matches: 11.

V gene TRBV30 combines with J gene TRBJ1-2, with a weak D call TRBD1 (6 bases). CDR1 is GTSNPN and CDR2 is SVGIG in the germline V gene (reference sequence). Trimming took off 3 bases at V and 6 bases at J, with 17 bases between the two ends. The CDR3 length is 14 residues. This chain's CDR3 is CAWRPTAGGHGYTF. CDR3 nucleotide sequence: TGTGCCTGGAGGCCTACGGCCGGGGGGCATGGCTACACCTTC. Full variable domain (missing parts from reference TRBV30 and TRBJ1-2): SQTIHQWPATLVQPVGSPLSLECTVEGTSNPNLYWYRQAAGRGLQLLFYSVGIGQISSEVPQNLSASRPQDRQFILSSKKLLLSDSGFYLCAWRPTAGGHGYTFGSGTRLTVV.

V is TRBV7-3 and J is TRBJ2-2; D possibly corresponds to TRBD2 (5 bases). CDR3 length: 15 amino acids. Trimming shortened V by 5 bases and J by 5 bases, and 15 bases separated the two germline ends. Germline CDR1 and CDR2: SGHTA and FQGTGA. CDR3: CASSLVGVWTGELFF. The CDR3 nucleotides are TGTGCCAGCAGCCTGGTCGGGGTATGGACCGGGGAGCTGTTTTTT.

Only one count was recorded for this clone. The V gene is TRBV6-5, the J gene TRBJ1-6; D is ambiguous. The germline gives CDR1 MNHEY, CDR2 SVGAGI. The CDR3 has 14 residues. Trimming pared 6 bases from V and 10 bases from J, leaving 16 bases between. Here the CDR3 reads CASSSTDGFSPLHF. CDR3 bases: TGTGCCAGCAGCTCGACCGACGGATTCTCACCCCTCCACTTT.

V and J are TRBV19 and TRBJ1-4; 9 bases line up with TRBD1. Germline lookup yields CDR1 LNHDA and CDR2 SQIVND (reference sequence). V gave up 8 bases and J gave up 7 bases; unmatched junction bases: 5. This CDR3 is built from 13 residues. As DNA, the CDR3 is TGTGCCAGTGGGACAGGGTACCGTGAAAAACTGTTTTTT. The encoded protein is CASGTGYREKLFF.

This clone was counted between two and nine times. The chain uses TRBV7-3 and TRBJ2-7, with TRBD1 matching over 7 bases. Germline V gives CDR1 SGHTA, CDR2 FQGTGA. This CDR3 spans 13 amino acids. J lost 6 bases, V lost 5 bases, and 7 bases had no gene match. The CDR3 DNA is TGTGCCAGCAGCCACTCACAGGGGAGCGAGCAGTACGTC. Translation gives CASSHSQGSEQYV.

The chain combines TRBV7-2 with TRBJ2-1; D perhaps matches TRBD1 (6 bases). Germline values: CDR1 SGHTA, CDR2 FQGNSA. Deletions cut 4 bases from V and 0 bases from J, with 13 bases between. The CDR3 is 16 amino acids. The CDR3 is CASSSSGTSSYNEQFF. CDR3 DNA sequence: TGTGCCAGCAGCTCATCCGGGACATCCTCCTACAATGAGCAGTTCTTC.

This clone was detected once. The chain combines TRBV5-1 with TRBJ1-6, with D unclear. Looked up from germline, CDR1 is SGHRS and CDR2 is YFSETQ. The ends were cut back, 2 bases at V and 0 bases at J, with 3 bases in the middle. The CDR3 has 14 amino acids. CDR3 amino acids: CASSFSSYNSPLHF. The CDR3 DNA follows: TGCGCCAGCAGCTTTAGCTCCTATAATTCACCCCTCCACTTT.

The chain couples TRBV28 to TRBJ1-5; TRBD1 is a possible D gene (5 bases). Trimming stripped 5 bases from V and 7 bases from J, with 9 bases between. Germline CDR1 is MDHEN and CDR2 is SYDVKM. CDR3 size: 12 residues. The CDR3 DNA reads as TGTGCCAGCAGTAGGGGTTCCCAGCCCCAGCATTTT. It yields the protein CASSRGSQPQHF.

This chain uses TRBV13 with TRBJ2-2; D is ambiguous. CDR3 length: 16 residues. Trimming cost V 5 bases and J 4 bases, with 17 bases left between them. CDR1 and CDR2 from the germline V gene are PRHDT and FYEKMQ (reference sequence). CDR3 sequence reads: CASSASPSAFTGELFF. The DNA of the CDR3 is TGTGCCAGCAGCGCGTCCCCTTCAGCATTCACCGGGGAGCTGTTTTTT. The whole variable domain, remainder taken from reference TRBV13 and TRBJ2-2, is AAGVIQSPRHLIKEKRETATLKCYPIPRHDTVYWYQQGPGQDPQFLISFYEKMQSDKGSIPDRFSAQQFSDYHSELNMSSLELGDSALYFCASSASPSAFTGELFFGEGSRLTVL.

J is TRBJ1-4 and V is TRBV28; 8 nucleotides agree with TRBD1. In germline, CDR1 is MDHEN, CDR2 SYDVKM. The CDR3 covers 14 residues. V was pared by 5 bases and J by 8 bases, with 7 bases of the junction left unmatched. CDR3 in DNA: TGTGCCAGCAGTATGGACAGGGCCAGGGAAAAACTGTTTTTT. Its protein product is CASSMDRAREKLFF.

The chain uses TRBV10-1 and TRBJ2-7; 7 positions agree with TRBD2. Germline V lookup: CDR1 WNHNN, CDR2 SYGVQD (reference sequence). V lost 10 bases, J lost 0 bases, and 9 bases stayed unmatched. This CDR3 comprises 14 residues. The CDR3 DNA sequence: TGCGCCACTTCGGGGGAGGGGAGCTCCTACGAGCAGTACGTC. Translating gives CATSGEGSSYEQYV.

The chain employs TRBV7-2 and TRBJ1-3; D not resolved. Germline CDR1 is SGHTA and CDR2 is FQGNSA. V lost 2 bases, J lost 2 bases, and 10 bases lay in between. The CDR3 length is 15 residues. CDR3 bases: TGTGCCAGCAGCTTAAACCCCGCGCCTGGAAACACCATATATTTT. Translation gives CASSLNPAPGNTIYF.

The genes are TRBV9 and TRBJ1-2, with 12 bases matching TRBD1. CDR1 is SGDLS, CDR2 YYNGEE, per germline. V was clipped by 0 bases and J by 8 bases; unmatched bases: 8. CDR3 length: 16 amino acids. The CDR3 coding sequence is TGTGCCAGCAGCGTAGCCGGGACAGGGGGCGCGGGGGGCTACACCTTC. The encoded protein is CASSVAGTGGAGGYTF.